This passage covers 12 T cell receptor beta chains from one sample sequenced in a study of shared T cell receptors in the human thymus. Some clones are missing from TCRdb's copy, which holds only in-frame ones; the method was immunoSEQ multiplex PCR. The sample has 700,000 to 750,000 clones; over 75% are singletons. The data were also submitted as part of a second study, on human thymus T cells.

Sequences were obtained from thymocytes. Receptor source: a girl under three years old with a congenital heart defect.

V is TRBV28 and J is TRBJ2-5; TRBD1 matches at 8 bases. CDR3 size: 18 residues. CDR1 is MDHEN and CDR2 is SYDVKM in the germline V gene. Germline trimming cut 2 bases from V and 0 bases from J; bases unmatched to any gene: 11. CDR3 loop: CASSLGVDRENYQETQYF. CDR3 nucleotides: TGTGCCAGCAGTTTAGGGGTGGACAGGGAGAATTACCAAGAGACCCAGTACTTC.

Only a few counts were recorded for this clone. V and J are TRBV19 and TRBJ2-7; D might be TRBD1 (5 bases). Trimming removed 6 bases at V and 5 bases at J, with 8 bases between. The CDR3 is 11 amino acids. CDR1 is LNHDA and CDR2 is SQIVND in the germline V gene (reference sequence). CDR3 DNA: TGTGCCAGTAGCTCAGGGAACGAGCAGTACTTC. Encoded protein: CASSSGNEQYF.

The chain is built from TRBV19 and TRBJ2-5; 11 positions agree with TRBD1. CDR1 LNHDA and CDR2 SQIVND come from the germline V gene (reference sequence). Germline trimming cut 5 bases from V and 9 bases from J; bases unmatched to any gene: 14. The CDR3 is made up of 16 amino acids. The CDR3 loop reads CASSLKTRDRGAAQYF. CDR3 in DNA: TGTGCCAGTAGTCTCAAGACCCGGGACAGGGGGGCGGCCCAGTACTTC.

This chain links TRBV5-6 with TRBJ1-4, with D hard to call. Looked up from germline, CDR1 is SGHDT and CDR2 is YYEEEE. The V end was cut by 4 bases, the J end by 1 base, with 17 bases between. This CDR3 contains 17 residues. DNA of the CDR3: TGTGCCAGCAGCCGCCGTGGTCGGGGAAAAACTAATGAAAAACTGTTTTTT. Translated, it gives CASSRRGRGKTNEKLFF.

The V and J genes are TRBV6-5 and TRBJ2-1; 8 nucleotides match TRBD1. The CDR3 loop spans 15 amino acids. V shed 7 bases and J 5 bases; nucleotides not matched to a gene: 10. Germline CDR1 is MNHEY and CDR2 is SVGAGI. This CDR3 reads CASTEGQGADNEQFF. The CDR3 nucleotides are TGTGCCAGCACAGAAGGACAGGGAGCCGACAATGAGCAGTTCTTC.

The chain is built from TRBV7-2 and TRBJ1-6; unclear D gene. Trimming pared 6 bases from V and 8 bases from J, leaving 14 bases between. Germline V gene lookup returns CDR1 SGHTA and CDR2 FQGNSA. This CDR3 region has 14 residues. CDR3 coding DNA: TGTGCCAGCAGGAGGAGGAGGTCAGATTCACCCCTCCACTTT. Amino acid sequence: CASRRRRSDSPLHF.

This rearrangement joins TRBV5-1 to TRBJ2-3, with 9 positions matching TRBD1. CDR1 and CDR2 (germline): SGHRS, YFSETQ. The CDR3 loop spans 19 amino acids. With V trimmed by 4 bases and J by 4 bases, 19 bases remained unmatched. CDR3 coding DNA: TGCGCCAGCAGCGACGACGGAATTTCCCGGGACAGGGTAGCAGATACGCAGTATTTT. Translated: CASSDDGISRDRVADTQYF. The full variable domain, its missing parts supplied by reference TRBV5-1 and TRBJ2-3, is KAGVTQTPRYLIKTRGQQVTLSCSPISGHRSVSWYQQTPGQGLQFLFEYFSETQRNKGNFPGRFSGRQFSNSRSEMNVSTLELGDSALYLCASSDDGISRDRVADTQYFGPGTRLTVL.

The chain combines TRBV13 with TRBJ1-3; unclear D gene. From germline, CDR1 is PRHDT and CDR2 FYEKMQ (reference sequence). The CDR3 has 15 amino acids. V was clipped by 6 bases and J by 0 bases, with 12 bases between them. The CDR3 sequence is CASRVGLSSGNTIYF. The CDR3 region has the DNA TGTGCCAGCAGGGTGGGCCTAAGCTCTGGAAACACCATATATTTT.

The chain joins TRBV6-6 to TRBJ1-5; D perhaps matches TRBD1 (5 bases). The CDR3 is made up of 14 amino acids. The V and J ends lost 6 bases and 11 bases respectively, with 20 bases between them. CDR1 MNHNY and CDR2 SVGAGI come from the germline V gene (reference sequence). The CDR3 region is CASRNTRGVWAQHF. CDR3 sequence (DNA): TGTGCCAGCAGGAATACCCGGGGGGTCTGGGCCCAGCATTTT.

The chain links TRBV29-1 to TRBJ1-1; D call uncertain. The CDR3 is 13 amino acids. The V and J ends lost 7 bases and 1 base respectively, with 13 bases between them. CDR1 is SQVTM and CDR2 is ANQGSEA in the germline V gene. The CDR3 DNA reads TGCAGCGCTTATAAGTCGAGGAACACTGAAGCTTTCTTT. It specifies CSAYKSRNTEAFF.

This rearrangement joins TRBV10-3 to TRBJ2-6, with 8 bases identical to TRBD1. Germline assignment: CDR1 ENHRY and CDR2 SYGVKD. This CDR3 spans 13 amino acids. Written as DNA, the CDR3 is TGTGCGACAGGGGACTCTGGGGCCAACGTCCTGACTTTC. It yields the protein CATGDSGANVLTF.

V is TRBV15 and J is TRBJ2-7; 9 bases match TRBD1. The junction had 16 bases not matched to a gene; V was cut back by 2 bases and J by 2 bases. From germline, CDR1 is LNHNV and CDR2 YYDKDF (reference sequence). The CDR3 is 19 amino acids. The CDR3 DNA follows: TGTGCCACCAGCAGATACCGGGACAGGGCCTCCGGTGCTACCTACGAGCAGTACTTC. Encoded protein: CATSRYRDRASGATYEQYF.